These 5 T cell receptor beta chains were all obtained from the same sample, sequenced in a study of CD8 T cells in ankylosing spondylitis. TCRdb fed the 5' RACE reads into MiXCR, producing one record per CDR3 protein. The sample contains 240,000 or so distinct CDR3 sequences, about 10% of which appear only once. Sequenced sample: blood, either unsorted or a sorted T cell fraction (not recorded which). These receptor sequences come from a male donor with ankylosing spondylitis or in good health (not recorded which).

In this sample, this clonotype turned up a few times. The V and J genes are TRBV18 and TRBJ1-1; D unresolved. From germline, CDR1 is KGHSH and CDR2 LQKENI. CDR3 length equals 13 residues. Trimming stripped 1 base from V and 6 bases from J, with 9 bases between. The CDR3 nucleotides read TGTGCCAGCTCACCACGAGTAGAGTCTGAAGCTTTCTTT. It is translated as CASSPRVESEAFF.

This clonotype was picked up many times. This chain's CDR3 is CASSSGVDQETQYF. The CDR3 nucleotides are TGCGCCAGCAGCTCGGGAGTCGACCAAGAGACCCAGTACTTC. The chain links TRBV5-1 to TRBJ2-5; D may be TRBD2 (6 bases). CDR1 and CDR2 (germline): SGHRS, YFSETQ. Trimming left V 3 bases short and J 0 bases short, with 9 bases between. This CDR3 contains 14 residues. Filled out from reference TRBV5-1 and TRBJ2-5, the complete variable domain reads KAGVTQTPRYLIKTRGQQVTLSCSPISGHRSVSWYQQTPGQGLQFLFEYFSETQRNKGNFPGRFSGRQFSNSRSEMNVSTLELGDSALYLCASSSGVDQETQYFGPGTRLLVL.

This clonotype was counted ten times or more. The V call is TRBV28, the J call TRBJ2-1; 11 nucleotides match TRBD2. CDR3 length equals 17 residues. V gave up 3 bases and J gave up 9 bases; unmatched junction bases: 13. Germline-derived CDR1 and CDR2 are MDHEN and SYDVKM. CDR3 sequence: CASSFFSASGRRGEQFF. CDR3 DNA sequence: TGTGCCAGCAGTTTTTTCTCGGCTAGCGGGAGGCGAGGTGAGCAGTTCTTC.

This clonotype was observed at least ten times. The chain employs TRBV7-8 and TRBJ2-7; no clear D. The CDR3 has 13 residues. Germline assignment: CDR1 SGHVS and CDR2 FQNEAQ. V lost 1 base and J lost 7, with 11 bases in between. The DNA for the CDR3 is TGTGCCAGCAGCTTAGTCGATGGTCGGGAGCAGTACTTC. Protein product: CASSLVDGREQYF.

This clonotype was recorded at least ten times. J is TRBJ1-2 and V is TRBV27; 7 bases are shared with TRBD1. V shed 5 bases and J 5 bases; nucleotides not matched to a gene: 8. CDR3 length equals 14 residues. The germline V gene encodes CDR1 MNHEY and CDR2 SMNVEV (reference sequence). The DNA of the CDR3 is TGTGCCAGCAGTGGAGGGGACAGTCGTTATGGCTACACCTTC. This encodes CASSGGDSRYGYTF.